This T cell receptor beta chain was captured in a study of read filtering for tumor transcriptome and immune sequencing (dated by TCRdb to the early 2020s). Study-wide context: Of the patients in the cohort, some 18 were male and 14 to 15 were female, and their mean age was 65.9 years, with a range of about 47 to 80. After DNase treatment, whole-transcriptome libraries were prepared with the TruSeq RNA Access Library Prep Kit. By revised international staging, eight or nine patients were R-ISS I, under 20 were R-ISS II and roughly seven were R-ISS III. Using the same bone marrow samples, the study compared TCR repertoires obtained by targeted immune repertoire sequencing with those obtained by bulk whole-transcriptome sequencing. One of the main goals was to work out a read-filtering strategy for immune repertoire data, in particular whether clonotypes backed by only a single read should be removed. Per sample, about 4.05 to 11 million TCR-region mapped reads were obtained with IR-seq, compared with only roughly 85 to 1,300 with RNA-seq.

TCR libraries were constructed from about 400 ng RNA using the Immunoverse kit, and molecular barcoded adaptors covering alpha/delta and beta/gamma chains were employed. The same RNA used for transcriptome sequencing was used for TCR library preparation. Sequencing of the TCR libraries was done on an Illumina HiSeq 4000 with 2 x 150 cycles. In the paper's pipeline: MiXCR aligned TCR reads to human V, D, J and C references and assembled the aligned reads into CDR3 clonotypes, with quality filtering and error correction included. The tcR package in R was used for analysis of clonotype counts and gene usage diversity. Raw mapping reads were checked after the RNA-seq reads had been mapped by STAR aligner version 2.5.3a onto the human GRCh37 genome. IR-seq fastq files were randomly downsampled with Seqtk 1.3 to test the effect of sequencing depth on detected clonotypes. Using fastp trimming at Q25 and MiXCR clonotype assembly, TCRdb reanalyzed the public sequencing data and kept in-frame beta chains. Identical CDR3 proteins give one entry, which carries the most common genes and DNA. TCRdb's processing, not the authors', yielded these V and J calls. Within this sample are over 25,000 distinct CDR3 sequences, with roughly an eighth of them counted one time only. Of the sample, roughly 44% falls within the top ten clones.

The paper's findings and limits, for the study overall: Compared with RNA-seq, IR-seq captured clonotypes at much greater depth and more reliably, and a smaller IR-seq throughput was enough to identify most of the shared clonotypes. The sorted CD138-negative fraction was not purified T cells but a mixed bone marrow immune population. The correlation between IR-seq and RNA-seq shared clonotype proportions was increased by removal of single-read clonotypes. In IR-seq, around four fifths of clonotypes but approximately 3.8% of total reads were represented by single-read clonotypes, whereas in RNA-seq, around 73% of clonotypes and more than 35% of reads were represented by single-read clonotypes.

This clonotype was detected a few times. The antigen it binds to is not known. One base away there is no much larger clone; base qualities are not given. Bone marrow was sampled from every patient at the time of active disease. Isolation of bone marrow mononuclear cells was performed by Ficoll-Hypaque density gradient centrifugation. To remove myeloma plasma cells, the cells were labeled with CD138 magnetic microbeads on a MACS separator, and CD138-negative cells were then collected by negative selection. Flow cytometry with CD138 antibodies on an Attune NxT was used to check how pure the isolated cells were. TRIzol reagent was used to extract total RNA, which was then quantified with a NanoDrop spectrophotometer. For each patient, paired RNA-seq and IR-seq were run on the CD138-negative bone marrow sample from that patient. The CDR3, from cysteine to phenylalanine, totals 15 residues. Here the CDR3 DNA is all that survives: 45 bases in frame from base 1. As encoded in the germline V gene, CDR1 is KGHSH while CDR2 is LQKENI. V loses 3 bases, J loses 5 bases, and the germline ends lie 13 bases apart.

The sequence came from a donor aged 40 or older with multiple myeloma. Recombination connected TRBV18 to TRBJ1-4; the D gene is not confidently resolved. The sequenced sample consisted of a population of CD138-negative cells sorted from bone marrow. The sample's cell subset or site label, decoded: bone marrow mononuclear cells depleted of CD138+ plasma/myeloma cells by negative magnetic selection. CDR3 protein: CASSPVEDSNEKLFF. Read as DNA, the sequence is TGTGCCAGCTCACCGGTCGAGGATTCCAATGAAAAACTGTTTTTT.